The 21 T cell receptor beta chains below come from one sample, sequenced in a study of human T cells and chemical hapten exposure. Time point specified: healthy volunteer bleed at 6 weeks. Total RNA was extracted from unfractionated whole blood. From the RACE reads, TCRdb called clonotypes with MiXCR, one entry per CDR3 protein. The sample contains tens of thousands of distinct CDR3 sequences, roughly 8.7% of which appear only once. Sequenced sample: whole blood. Every receptor here comes from a male donor in good health. Some clones in this sample may be carry-over from other donors' samples.

This clonotype was seen a handful of times. The rearrangement joins TRBV9 to TRBJ2-3; tentatively, D is TRBD1 or TRBD2 (6 bases each). This CDR3 contains 16 residues. Germline V gene data show CDR1 as SGDLS and CDR2 as YYNGEE. V was trimmed by 0 bases and J by 4 bases, leaving 15 bases between them. CDR3 sequence (DNA): TGTGCCAGCAGCGTAGTAAAGGCGGAGGGGGCAGATACGCAGTATTTT. It encodes CASSVVKAEGADTQYF.

In its sample, this clonotype was seen a few times. This chain uses TRBV7-6 with TRBJ1-1; perhaps TRBD1 as D (6 bases). V lost 2 bases and J lost 3, with 7 bases in between. CDR3 size: 13 residues. Per the germline V gene, CDR1 is SGHVS and CDR2 is FNYEAQ. The CDR3 here is CASSLTGYTEAFF. The DNA of the CDR3 is TGTGCCAGCAGCTTAACAGGGTACACTGAAGCTTTCTTT.

This clonotype was observed a few times. The V and J genes are TRBV5-6 and TRBJ2-7; TRBD2 is a possible D gene (6 bases). The CDR3 runs 15 residues. The ends were cut back, 2 bases at V and 0 bases at J, with 12 bases in the middle. The germline CDR1 and CDR2 sequences are SGHDT and YYEEEE. The CDR3 is CASSFYGGDSYEQYF. The CDR3 DNA is TGTGCCAGCAGCTTTTATGGCGGGGACTCCTACGAGCAGTACTTC.

The sample holds a few counts of this clonotype. The V call is TRBV9, the J call TRBJ1-5, with unresolved D. The ends were cut back, 0 bases at V and 5 bases at J, with 12 bases in the middle. The germline V gene encodes CDR1 SGDLS and CDR2 YYNGEE. This CDR3 region has 15 residues. CDR3 region: CASSVEGRSDQPQHF. The CDR3 nucleotides are TGTGCCAGCAGCGTAGAGGGAAGGTCCGATCAGCCCCAGCATTTT.

This clonotype was observed a handful of times. The chain has TRBV5-5 and TRBJ1-6, with TRBD1 matching over 7 bases. Germline lookup yields CDR1 SGHKS and CDR2 YYEKEE (reference sequence). The CDR3 is 16 residues long. The V gene end was trimmed by 3 bases and the J gene end by 8 bases; junction bases not matched to a gene: 11. The CDR3 DNA sequence: TGTGCCAGCAGCTCGCATTCGAGGGGACAGCATTCACCCCTCCACTTT. This translates into CASSSHSRGQHSPLHF.

The rearrangement links TRBV27 to TRBJ2-1, with 11 bases identical to TRBD2. Germline CDR1 MNHEY, CDR2 SMNVEV (reference sequence). This CDR3 is 17 amino acids long. Trimming cost V 3 bases and J 6 bases; bases outside gene matches: 10. The CDR3 protein is CASSFTSGSFRSNEQFF. The CDR3 DNA sequence: TGTGCCAGCAGTTTTACTAGCGGGAGCTTCAGGAGCAATGAGCAGTTCTTC.

This clonotype showed up just a few times. The chain joins TRBV12-3 or TRBV12-4 to TRBJ1-2; D remains unclear. The CDR3 length is 12 residues. V was shortened by 2 bases and J by 8 bases, with 9 bases between the two germline ends. The CDR3 region is CASSLMVEGYTF. The CDR3 region has the DNA TGTGCCAGCAGTTTAATGGTCGAAGGCTACACCTTC.

V usage is TRBV4-3 and J usage is TRBJ2-7, with D hard to call. The V gene lost 1 base and the J gene lost 0 bases, with 10 bases spanning the gap. CDR3 length: 15 amino acids. Germline CDR1 LGHNA, CDR2 YSLEER. CDR3: CASSQGADDSYEQYF. CDR3 DNA sequence: TGCGCCAGCAGCCAAGGGGCGGATGACTCCTACGAGCAGTACTTC.

The chain links TRBV7-9 to TRBJ2-1; tentative D call: TRBD1 (7 bases). CDR3 length: 17 amino acids. In germline, CDR1 is SEHNR, CDR2 FQNEAQ (reference sequence). V was shortened by 5 bases and J by 4 bases, with 21 bases between the two germline ends. CDR3 protein: CASSAQGGGTDYNEQFF. In DNA, the CDR3 is TGTGCCAGCAGCGCTCAAGGAGGCGGGACAGATTACAATGAGCAGTTCTTC.

This clonotype came up a few times. The chain combines TRBV6-5 with TRBJ1-1; a possible D gene is TRBD1 (6 bases). Trimming pared 0 bases from V and 2 bases from J, leaving 10 bases between. This CDR3 spans 15 amino acids. Germline-derived CDR1 and CDR2 are MNHEY and SVGAGI. The CDR3 DNA reads as TGTGCCAGCAGTTACTCCAACAGGGTTAACACTGAAGCTTTCTTT. This translates into CASSYSNRVNTEAFF.

This clonotype was picked up many times. The gene calls are TRBV11-2 and TRBJ1-1; TRBD1 matches at 11 bases. Trimming cost V 5 bases and J 2 bases; bases outside gene matches: 13. Germline V CDR1 and CDR2: SGHAT, FQNNGV. The CDR3 consists of 18 residues. Written as DNA, the CDR3 is TGTGCCAGCAGCCCCCGTCGCCGGACAGGGGGCAACAACACTGAAGCTTTCTTT. Its protein product is CASSPRRRTGGNNTEAFF.

The chain combines TRBV7-9 with TRBJ2-1; TRBD2 might be the D (5 bases). The germline V gene has CDR1 SEHNR and CDR2 FQNEAQ (reference sequence). There are 13 residues in the CDR3. Trimming shortened V by 6 bases and J by 6 bases, and 12 bases separated the two germline ends. The CDR3 bases are TGTGCCAGCAGGCAACTAGGGTCCAATGAGCAGTTCTTC. This codes for CASRQLGSNEQFF.

This clonotype was seen a handful of times. The chain carries TRBV6-6 and TRBJ2-5; no firm D call. The CDR3 runs 12 residues. V was clipped by 2 bases and J by 13 bases, with 14 bases between them. Germline V lookup: CDR1 MNHNY, CDR2 SVGAGI (reference sequence). CDR3 sequence: CASSYDRSVGYF. For the CDR3, the DNA is TGTGCCAGCAGTTACGATAGGTCGGTCGGGTACTTC.

The DNA for the CDR3 is TGTGCCAGCAGCCAAGATCAGCAGGGGTTAACTGCAAAACTGTTTTTT. This gives the protein CASSQDQQGLTAKLFF. The rearrangement uses TRBV4-2 and TRBJ1-4, with D possibly TRBD1 on 6 matching bases. CDR3 size: 16 residues. CDR1 is LGHNA and CDR2 is YNFKEQ in the germline V gene. Deletions cut 0 bases from V and 10 bases from J, with 18 bases between.

This clonotype showed up just a few times. The chain joins TRBV14 to TRBJ2-1; D is perhaps TRBD1 (5 bases). The length of the CDR3 is 12 residues. With 2 bases removed from V and 6 bases from J, the gap between germline ends came to 5 bases. Per the germline V gene, CDR1 is SGHDN and CDR2 is FVKESK. CDR3 loop: CASSQRGNEQFF. The DNA of the CDR3 is TGTGCCAGCAGCCAAAGGGGCAATGAGCAGTTCTTC.

This clonotype has ten or more counts. The chain combines TRBV12-3 or TRBV12-4 with TRBJ2-3; TRBD2 agrees at 13 bases. Trimming at V came to 2 bases and at J to 3 bases, leaving 8 bases not matched to a gene. This CDR3 contains 18 residues. CDR3 residues: CASSLTRLAGGVTDTQYF. DNA of the CDR3: TGTGCCAGCAGTTTAACTAGACTAGCGGGGGGAGTTACAGATACGCAGTATTTT.

The V and J genes are TRBV4-3 and TRBJ1-1; weak D call: TRBD1 (5 bases). The CDR3 has 16 residues. V was shortened by 0 bases and J by 3 bases, with 14 bases between the two germline ends. The germline V gene encodes CDR1 LGHNA and CDR2 YSLEER. CDR3 protein: CASSQDLGDSDTEAFF. CDR3 DNA sequence: TGCGCCAGCAGCCAAGATCTGGGGGATTCGGACACTGAAGCTTTCTTT.

This clonotype showed up many times. J is TRBJ1-1 and V is TRBV12-3 or TRBV12-4; D not resolved. V was clipped by 2 bases and J by 3 bases, with 7 bases between them. The CDR3 sequence is 13 residues long. DNA of the CDR3: TGTGCCAGCAGTTTAAACCCCGACACTGAAGCTTTCTTT. Translated: CASSLNPDTEAFF.

This clonotype was seen a handful of times. This rearrangement joins TRBV10-3 to TRBJ2-3, with a possible D match to TRBD1 (5 bases). Between the trimmed V and J ends, which lost 6 bases and 5 bases, there was a span of 12 bases. The CDR3 extends over 13 amino acids. CDR1 is ENHRY and CDR2 is SYGVKD in the germline V gene. The CDR3 here is CAISGHARDTQYF. The CDR3 coding sequence is TGTGCCATCAGCGGACACGCTAGAGATACGCAGTATTTT.

The sample holds a few counts of this clonotype. CDR3: CASSSQVGDGTQYF. DNA for the CDR3: TGTGCCAGCAGTTCACAGGTCGGAGATGGGACCCAGTACTTC. The rearrangement joins TRBV6-5 to TRBJ2-5; maybe TRBD1 (5 bases). Per the germline V gene, CDR1 is MNHEY and CDR2 is SVGAGI. The V end was cut by 4 bases, the J end by 7 bases, with 16 bases between. The CDR3 is 14 residues long.

J is TRBJ1-2 and V is TRBV29-1; weak D call: TRBD1 (5 bases). Germline V gene data show CDR1 as SQVTM and CDR2 as ANQGSEA. The CDR3 extends over 13 amino acids. Trimming took 4 bases from V and 0 from J, leaving 9 bases between them. The CDR3 nucleotides read TGCAGCGTTGGGGGGGTAGCTAACTATGGCTACACCTTC. It yields the protein CSVGGVANYGYTF.